Sequencing of this T cell receptor (beta chain) was carried out in a study of cytomegalovirus exposure and HLA in healthy donors (dated by TCRdb to 2017 to 2019). Looking at the study overall: An earlier analysis of several hundred of the donors reported about 250 Gb of sequence data and some 120 million unique TCR beta sequences from some 180 million T cells. Typing coverage varied by locus: roughly 629-640 donors for A, B, C, DRB1 and DQB1; under 550 for DQA1; over 600 for DPA1; 400 to 480 for DPB1. Besides the first cohort of around 700 subjects, a separate validation cohort made up of 90 to 150 different subjects was used. Every repertoire in the discovery cohort had been generated on one and the same sequencing platform. Alongside the repertoire data, information on donor age, sex, ethnicity and CMV serostatus was compiled. The aim of the study was to test whether cataloging public T cell receptors could identify signatures of past pathogen exposure. About 300 gigabases of sequencing data and tens of millions of unique TCR sequences were included in an early release covering over 600 HLA-typed donors. HLA typing covered class I and class II loci at four-digit resolution. In a later analysis, previously published TCR beta repertoires from several hundred donors were re-analyzed and high-resolution HLA genotyping was added so that TCR occurrence patterns could be studied. Among roughly 400 genotyped donors of the cohort, an average of around 250,000 unique TCR beta nucleotide sequences was sequenced per donor, of which about 19% were non-productive. An earlier analysis of 587 of the donors used high-throughput TCR beta sequencing to judge whether each TCR beta V gene segment behaved as functional or pseudogenic. A few DR-DQ haplotypes were handled as single units for association and clustering because linkage in the cohort was strong. The genetic ancestry cluster associated with self-reported Caucasian donors included about four fifths of the approximately 400 genotyped donors. The study used immunosequencing to profile the T cell repertoires of approximately 650 subjects and linked those repertoires to cytomegalovirus serostatus. Genome-wide SNP genotypes for about 60% of the roughly 700 donors were used in a later genetic analysis, which treated that subset as a discovery cohort. Rather than using new phenotypic data, the later analysis identified candidate immune exposures from TCR beta sequences and from how often those sequences occurred across donors. The study combined high-throughput TCR immunosequencing, statistical association of individual TCRs with disease status, and machine learning to predict cytomegalovirus infection status.

Of note for this clone: The antigen it binds to is not known. No much larger clone exists at a distance of one base, and base qualities are not known.

Library prep was done by the immunoSEQ multiplex PCR assay. The multiplex PCR relied on a mix of 60 forward primers for TCR Vbeta segments and 13 reverse primers for TCR Jbeta segments. The CDR3 region of rearranged TCR beta genes was amplified from genomic DNA by a multiplex PCR assay. Amplified TCR beta libraries were sequenced as 87-base-pair reads on the Illumina HiSeq System. In the original analysis: Across the 500 to 850 repertoires, a later analysis counted tens of millions of unique TCR beta chains, 9.5 million to 13 million of which were shared by at least two donors. A nearest-neighbor algorithm error-corrected the raw reads and collapsed the reads into unique sequences, merging closely related sequences to remove PCR and sequencing errors. To assign V, D and J gene segments, CDR3 sequences were aligned to IMGT reference sequences. For a sequence to be retained, at least a six-nucleotide match to both a V gene segment and a J gene segment was required. Rearrangements were classified as productive when the CDR3 lacked stop codons and remained in frame with V and J, and all other rearrangements were classified as non-productive. CDR3 was defined by IMGT convention, running from the second conserved V-encoded cysteine to the conserved J-encoded phenylalanine. The earlier analysis of 587 of the donors excluded sequences that lacked an unambiguous match to a single V gene segment. An earlier analysis of 500 to 700 of the donors classified V segments as functional when productive rearrangements were above 56.7% and as segregating when the standard deviation between donors was above 5%. To diagnose cytomegalovirus status from the catalog of TCR beta chain sequences, a statistical classification framework was built. V and J gene assignment, in a later analysis, came from comparing TCR nucleotide sequences with IMGT/GENE-DB human TR gene sequences. The TCRdist pipeline was used in a later analysis to assign CDR3 sequences and most-parsimonious VDJ recombination scenarios. In a later analysis, each TCR beta chain was defined by its CDR3 amino acid sequence together with its V-gene family, and reads lacking a unique V-gene family were excluded. To address suspected cross-contamination and a sequencing artifact, a later analysis removed some 620 highly shared, low-generation-probability nucleotide sequences. In a later analysis, a clonal expansion index was calculated for each public chain from normalized within-repertoire ranks of inferred template counts. Generation probabilities in a later analysis came from a VDJ recombination model fitted to out-of-frame rearrangements, and those results were checked against IGoR. In a later analysis, TCR-TCR, TCR-HLA and TCR-CMV co-occurrence was scored with hypergeometric tests, and a repertoire-size bias correction was applied to TCR pairs. False discovery rates were estimated in a later analysis by permuting HLA or CMV assignments 20 times. In a later analysis, co-occurring TCRs were grouped with DBSCAN, and TCRdist sequence similarity was added when clustering was performed within HLA-allele-positive subsets. For co-occurrence clustering, repertoires with fewer than 30,000 or more than 120,000 public chains were excluded, along with a handful of repertoires with anomalous nucleotide sharing. The table was pulled from immuneACCESS by TCRdb, which kept in-frame rearrangements only. Such tables lose some clones; where checked, under half of the loss comes from unresolved V genes, and the rest has no known cause. V and J calls and clone size come straight from that table; D and trimming were deduced from the DNA. In this sample the table shows 65,000 or so clones, about 78% of which occur a single time. The top ten constitute around 3% of the sample.

General study outcomes and caveats: Some IMGT-functional V segments, including TRBV6-2 and TRBV6-3, could not be told apart with the 87-base-pair reads, so those segments were excluded. In a later genetic analysis, fewer N-insertions in productive TCRs were reported among donors in an Asian-associated ancestry cluster than the roughly 700-donor mean. The sequencing pipeline was judged likely to have produced a cluster of highly shared sequence variants as a technical artifact. According to a later analysis, parvovirus B19, influenza, CMV and Epstein-Barr virus appeared linked to several top co-occurrence clusters. This cohort had only TCR beta chains sequenced, and the lack of alpha or paired-chain data limited which features could be detected. Cytomegalovirus status was reported to be diagnosed by the classifier with high specificity and sensitivity in both the original and validation cohorts. Correlated functional status among segregating V segments might be attributable to linkage disequilibrium, but an unknown experimental factor could not be ruled out. Most TCR sequences were observed very rarely across donors, whereas some public TCRs were present in many individuals. Immune exposure information for the cohort was limited to CMV serostatus. A further reported finding was that TCR beta sequences accurately predicted the HLA-A and HLA-B alleles for most subjects in the first cohort. A few of the identified cytomegalovirus-associated TCR beta chains were confirmed in vitro to be specific for cytomegalovirus antigens. V-gene and J-gene trimming of TCR beta chains was associated with a missense DCLRE1C variant in a later genetic analysis, and the association was replicated in an independent cohort. In a later analysis, about 17,000 TCR beta sequences were associated with specific HLA alleles at a false discovery rate of 0.05. When HLA alleles, especially DR and DQ, strongly co-occurred, attributing TCR associations to individual alleles was difficult. According to the authors, the approach could potentially be generalized to other disease states and immunological phenotypes. Because counts were too low, under 20 rarely observed V segments, including chromosome 9 orphons, were left out of the earlier analysis of over 550 of the donors. A later analysis found that TCR association rates varied across HLA loci, with DRB1 alleles showing the most associated TCRs and HLA-C alleles the fewest. In a later analysis, HLA-associated TCR beta chains showed more clonal expansion and lower generation probabilities than non-associated chains that were equally common. In a later analysis, most CMV-associated TCR beta chains were found to appear HLA-restricted, with HLA associations seemingly driven largely by CMV exposure. In an earlier analysis of 587 of the donors, most TCR beta V segments were observed in productive rearrangements about 87% or about 30% of the time, broadly matching IMGT annotations. Because HLA typing was missing for some donors at each locus, association tests included only the typed subset. In the study, about 150 TCR beta chains were listed as associated with cytomegalovirus. Roughly uniform sequencing depth across donors was assumed in presence/absence analyses, although this assumption may not hold.

The cohort comprised hundreds of healthy bone marrow donors. At the time of sampling, all cohort members were nominally healthy, though unrecorded immune exposures were likely present. The donor tested CMV seropositive, placing the donor among the 290 or so seropositive members of the cohort. Each donor provided a peripheral blood sample, and peripheral blood mononuclear cells were used for TCR beta sequencing. Genomic DNA was extracted from the blood cell samples with the Qiagen DNeasy Blood Extraction Kit. From the cysteine up to the phenylalanine, the CDR3 has a length of 14 residues. The entry retains the CDR3 DNA only, 42 bases that are in frame from base 1. The germline V gene specifies MGHDK as CDR1 and SYGVNS as CDR2. At the junction V is shortened by 1 base and J by 6 bases; bases outside the gene matches: 3.

This clonotype originated in a girl aged 5 to 17 in good health and CMV-seropositive. The chain is encoded by TRBV25-1 joined to TRBJ2-1; 7 bases in the junction line up with TRBD1. Sample: PBMCs. For the CDR3, the sequence is CASSEFDRVNEQFF. The sequenced DNA is TGTGCCAGCAGTGAATTCGACAGGGTCAATGAGCAGTTCTTC. This CDR3, with the reference TRBV25-1 and TRBJ2-1 proteins standing in past its ends, gives the full variable domain EADIYQTPRYLVIGTGKKITLECSQTMGHDKMYWYQQDPGMELHLIHYSYGVNSTEKGDLSSESTVSRIRTEHFPLTLESARPSHTSQYLCASSEFDRVNEQFFGPGTRLTVL.